A single sample gave rise to the 17 T cell receptor beta chains below, sequenced in a study of T-cell reconstitution after alpha-beta-depleted transplantation in children. Using unique molecular identifiers, the investigators prepared the TCRbeta library. TCRdb re-called the PCR reads with MiXCR, one entry per CDR3 protein. The sample contains about 360,000 distinct CDR3 sequences, 13% of which appear only once. The material sequenced was PBMCs, taken from the stem cell graft. Receptor source: a human donor who donated a stem cell graft to a child with Fanconi anemia.

This clonotype was seen at least ten times. CDR3 in amino acids: CASRPRTTHTGELFF. CDR3 bases: TGTGCCAGCAGACCAAGGACTACTCACACCGGGGAGCTGTTTTTT. The chain recombines TRBV7-9 with TRBJ2-2; D might be TRBD2 (6 bases). This CDR3 spans 15 amino acids. Trimming removed 6 bases from V and 3 bases from J, with 14 bases in between. Germline CDR1 is SEHNR and CDR2 is FQNEAQ (reference sequence).

This clonotype was detected only a few times. The chain has TRBV6-1 and TRBJ2-7; TRBD2 matches at 8 bases. The CDR3 extends over 15 amino acids. After removal of 8 bases from V and 2 bases from J, the junction contained 11 bases not matched to a gene. Germline lookup yields CDR1 MNHNS and CDR2 SASEGT. CDR3 residues: CASGRIAGKAYEQYF. CDR3 DNA sequence: TGTGCCAGCGGCAGAATAGCGGGGAAGGCCTACGAGCAGTACTTC.

The V call is TRBV12-3 or TRBV12-4, the J call TRBJ1-2, with D hard to call. Trimming left V 5 bases short and J 0 bases short, with 7 bases between. The CDR3 runs to 13 residues. The CDR3 coding sequence is TGTGCCAGCAGTACCAGCTCTAACTATGGCTACACCTTC. This encodes CASSTSSNYGYTF.

This rearrangement joins TRBV5-1 to TRBJ2-1; D perhaps matches TRBD1 (5 bases). The CDR3 totals 14 residues. In germline, CDR1 is SGHRS, CDR2 YFSETQ. Trimming left V 0 bases short and J 7 bases short, with 11 bases between. The CDR3 loop reads CASSLGQGPNEQFF. For the CDR3, the DNA is TGCGCCAGCAGCTTGGGTCAGGGTCCAAATGAGCAGTTCTTC.

This clonotype was seen ten or more times. The chain is built from TRBV12-3 or TRBV12-4 and TRBJ2-2; weak D call: TRBD1 (6 bases). V was pared by 6 bases and J by 5 bases, with 10 bases between. The CDR3 sequence is 13 residues long. Here the CDR3 reads CASRLQGTGELFF. The CDR3 DNA is TGTGCCAGCAGGTTACAGGGTACCGGGGAGCTGTTTTTT.

The chain is built from TRBV2 and TRBJ1-2, with 8 bases fitting TRBD1. Germline V gene sequence: CDR1 SNHLY, CDR2 FYNNEI. The trim removed 6 bases at V and 2 bases at J, leaving 8 bases unmatched. CDR3 length: 15 residues. This chain's CDR3 is CASRLGQGNNYGYTF. The CDR3 nucleotides are TGTGCCAGCAGGCTCGGACAGGGAAACAACTATGGCTACACCTTC.

This clonotype showed up just a few times. This sequence joins TRBV10-3 and TRBJ2-5, with 7 bases lining up with TRBD2. The germline V gene has CDR1 ENHRY and CDR2 SYGVKD. The CDR3 has 14 residues. V was clipped by 0 bases and J by 4 bases; unmatched bases: 2. This CDR3 is CAISESGGRETQYF. The DNA of the CDR3 is TGTGCCATCAGTGAGTCCGGGGGGAGAGAGACCCAGTACTTC.

This clonotype was recorded a few times. The chain employs TRBV20-1 and TRBJ1-1; D is unresolved. This CDR3 spans 13 amino acids. Germline V lookup: CDR1 DFQATT, CDR2 SNEGSKA (reference sequence). With 2 bases removed from V and 5 bases from J, the gap between germline ends came to 12 bases. This CDR3 is CSARQVPKTEAFF. The CDR3 bases are TGCAGTGCTAGACAGGTCCCCAAAACTGAAGCTTTCTTT.

At least ten counts were recorded for this clonotype. The rearrangement joins TRBV28 to TRBJ2-7; D is unresolved. This CDR3 has 12 residues. The germline V gene encodes CDR1 MDHEN and CDR2 SYDVKM. V was clipped by 4 bases and J by 3 bases, with 7 bases between them. The CDR3 DNA is TGTGCCAGCAGTTCTGGCAGCTACGAGCAGTACGTC. It encodes CASSSGSYEQYV.

This clonotype was seen a few times. The chain combines TRBV4-1 with TRBJ2-3; 7 nucleotides align to TRBD2. The CDR3 consists of 16 residues. V dropped 1 base and J dropped 2; count of bases not matched to a gene: 6. Germline CDR1 reads MGHRA; CDR2 reads YSYEKL. The CDR3 coding sequence is TGCGCCAGCAGCCAAGGCCCAGCGGGGACCACAGATACGCAGTATTTT. Encoded protein: CASSQGPAGTTDTQYF.

This clonotype has a count of ten or more. This chain uses TRBV6-5 with TRBJ1-6; the match to TRBD1 covers 7 bases. Trimming removed 4 bases from V and 3 bases from J; junction bases left unmatched: 6. The CDR3 covers 16 residues. CDR1 and CDR2 (germline): MNHEY, SVGAGI. CDR3: CASSSIGQDYNSPLHF. The CDR3 nucleotides read TGTGCCAGCAGTTCGATAGGACAGGACTATAATTCACCCCTCCACTTT.

The sample holds a few counts of this clonotype. V usage is TRBV5-1 and J usage is TRBJ2-4, with TRBD1 identical over 9 bases. The V gene end was trimmed by 3 bases and the J gene end by 8 bases; junction bases not matched to a gene: 12. Germline V lookup: CDR1 SGHRS, CDR2 YFSETQ. The CDR3 spans 16 residues. The CDR3 loop is CASSSITGGSSDIQYF. CDR3 DNA sequence: TGCGCCAGCAGCTCAATCACAGGGGGCAGCTCGGACATTCAGTACTTC.

This clonotype was recorded at least ten times. V usage is TRBV29-1 and J usage is TRBJ2-2; D is perhaps TRBD2 (7 bases). CDR3 length: 15 amino acids. Germline V gene data show CDR1 as SQVTM and CDR2 as ANQGSEA. Deletions cut 3 bases from V and 2 bases from J, with 13 bases between. DNA of the CDR3: TGCAGCGTTGAGCCGCGGGGGCTCAACACCGGGGAGCTGTTTTTT. It yields the protein CSVEPRGLNTGELFF.

In this sample, this clonotype turned up many times. In DNA, the CDR3 is TGCAGTGCCCGGAAACTAGCTGACTATGGGGATACGCAGTATTTT. Encoded protein: CSARKLADYGDTQYF. The chain uses TRBV20-1 and TRBJ2-3; D is perhaps TRBD2 (6 bases). The length of the CDR3 is 15 residues. V lost 6 bases and J 6 bases, leaving 22 bases between the germline ends. In germline, CDR1 is DFQATT, CDR2 SNEGSKA (reference sequence).

The CDR3 bases are TGTGCCAGCAGCCTACTGAGGGAAAATGAGCAGTTCTTC. This encodes CASSLLRENEQFF. The V gene is TRBV7-9, the J gene TRBJ2-1; the D gene is possibly TRBD2 (5 bases). CDR1 SEHNR and CDR2 FQNEAQ come from the germline V gene (reference sequence). The V and J ends lost 5 bases and 7 bases respectively, with 12 bases between them. This CDR3 spans 13 amino acids.

This clonotype was found many times. The chain combines TRBV14 with TRBJ2-7; D unresolved. Trimming removed 3 bases at V and 6 bases at J, with 9 bases between. CDR1 and CDR2 from the germline V gene are SGHDN and FVKESK. The CDR3 is 12 amino acids. CDR3 amino acids: CASSHGSSEQYF. The CDR3 DNA sequence: TGTGCCAGCAGCCATGGAAGCTCCGAGCAGTACTTC.

This clonotype was seen a few times. V usage is TRBV29-1 and J usage is TRBJ2-7, with 9 bases that match TRBD1. From germline, CDR1 is SQVTM and CDR2 ANQGSEA. V lost 3 bases to trimming and J lost 0 bases; unmatched junction nucleotides: 9. This CDR3 is built from 16 residues. CDR3 sequence reads: CSVDQQGARGSYEQYF. The CDR3 nucleotides read TGCAGCGTTGATCAACAGGGGGCGCGAGGCTCCTACGAGCAGTACTTC.